These 25 T cell receptor beta chains were all obtained from the same sample, sequenced in a study of T cell responses to AZD1222 COVID-19 vaccine. Produced via immunoSEQ multiplex PCR; TCRdb's table is partial and in-frame only. The sample yields some 100,000 clones, around 87% seen once. The specimen was peripheral blood, collected 28 days after the second AZD1222 dose. The receptors were sampled from an adult who received the AZD1222 COVID-19 vaccine.

The table lists this clone with a few counts. This sequence joins TRBV11-1 and TRBJ2-6; D is possibly TRBD1 (5 bases). Germline V CDR1 and CDR2: SGHAT, FQDESV (reference sequence). V was trimmed by 3 bases and J by 0 bases, leaving 9 bases between them. This CDR3 is built from 16 residues. The CDR3 is CASSFRVSSGANVLTF. The DNA for the CDR3 is TGTGCCAGCAGCTTCAGGGTGAGCTCTGGGGCCAACGTCCTGACTTTC. Full variable domain (outside the CDR3, taken from reference TRBV11-1 and TRBJ2-6): EAEVAQSPRYKITEKSQAVAFWCDPISGHATLYWYRQILGQGPELLVQFQDESVVDDSQLPKDRFSAERLKGVDSTLKIQPAELGDSAMYLCASSFRVSSGANVLTFGAGSRLTVL.

This clone was seen once. The J gene is TRBJ2-6, the V gene TRBV5-8, with D possibly matching TRBD1 (6 bases). This CDR3 spans 18 amino acids. Germline V lookup: CDR1 SGHTS, CDR2 YDEGEE. Deletions cut 5 bases from V and 3 bases from J, with 21 bases between. The CDR3 sequence: CASRSTSTGLLGANVLTF. CDR3 sequence (DNA): TGTGCCAGCAGGTCCACGTCGACAGGTTTACTTGGGGCCAACGTCCTGACTTTC. Based on the CDR3 plus reference TRBV5-8 and TRBJ2-6, the full variable domain is EAGVTQSPTHLIKTRGQQATLRCSPISGHTSVYWYQQALGLGLQFLLWYDEGEERNRGNFPPRFSGRQFPNYSSELNVNALELEDSALYLCASRSTSTGLLGANVLTFGAGSRLTVL.

The V and J genes are TRBV19 and TRBJ1-2, with a tentative D call TRBD1 (5 bases). The V gene's germline CDR1 is LNHDA and CDR2 SQIVND (reference sequence). The CDR3 consists of 14 residues. Trimming stripped 4 bases from V and 4 bases from J, with 13 bases between. The CDR3 reads CASSSQGLGYGYTF. CDR3 coding DNA: TGTGCCAGTAGTAGTCAGGGCCTTGGCTATGGCTACACCTTC.

This chain uses TRBV5-1 with TRBJ2-1; 8 bases match TRBD2. The V segment lost 5 bases and the J segment 0 bases; nucleotides outside the gene matches: 4. In germline, CDR1 is SGHRS, CDR2 YFSETQ. The CDR3 consists of 15 residues. CDR3 sequence reads: CASSRSGSSYNEQFF. DNA of the CDR3: TGCGCCAGCAGTCGAAGCGGGAGCTCCTACAATGAGCAGTTCTTC.

Regarding this clone: Other DNA sequences of this sample code for an identical CDR3. This chain uses TRBV18 with TRBJ1-2, with D maybe TRBD1 (5 bases). This CDR3 is built from 14 residues. The germline CDR1 and CDR2 sequences are KGHSH and LQKENI. Trimming shortened V by 3 bases and J by 3 bases, and 11 bases separated the two germline ends. The CDR3 spells CASSPSTGYYGYTF. The CDR3 nucleotides read TGTGCCAGCTCACCTTCCACAGGATACTATGGCTACACCTTC.

V usage is TRBV5-1 and J usage is TRBJ1-2, with D possibly being TRBD1 (5 bases). Trimming removed 0 bases from V and 1 base from J, with 13 bases in between. CDR1 is SGHRS, CDR2 YFSETQ, per germline. The CDR3 extends over 16 amino acids. Written as DNA, the CDR3 is TGCGCCAGCAGCTTGGAGGCAGGGCAGATTAACTATGGCTACACCTTC. Protein: CASSLEAGQINYGYTF.

This chain links TRBV19 with TRBJ2-1; tentative D call: TRBD2 (5 bases). CDR1 is LNHDA and CDR2 is SQIVND in the germline V gene (reference sequence). The CDR3 is 13 amino acids. Trimming shortened V by 4 bases and J by 8 bases, and 12 bases separated the two germline ends. CDR3 bases: TGTGCCAGTAGTAAAATCGGGAACGATGAGCAGTTCTTC. As protein: CASSKIGNDEQFF.

V gene TRBV5-5 combines with J gene TRBJ2-5; D is unclear. V was shortened by 1 base and J by 2 bases, with 9 bases between the two germline ends. CDR3 length: 14 amino acids. CDR1 and CDR2 (germline): SGHKS, YYEKEE (reference sequence). CDR3 sequence (DNA): TGTGCCAGCAGCTTGCAGGTCACGCAAGAGACCCAGTACTTC. Residues: CASSLQVTQETQYF. Complete variable domain (other parts from reference TRBV5-5 and TRBJ2-5): DAGVTQSPTHLIKTRGQQVTLRCSPISGHKSVSWYQQVLGQGPQFIFQYYEKEERGRGNFPDRFSARQFPNYSSELNVNALLLGDSALYLCASSLQVTQETQYFGPGTRLLVL.

This clone was seen only a few times. CDR3 sequence (DNA): TGTGCCATCAAAACAGGGGAAACCGGGGAGCTGTTTTTT. The encoded protein is CAIKTGETGELFF. The V gene is TRBV10-3, the J gene TRBJ2-2, with 7 bases identical to TRBD1. The J segment lost 5 bases and the V segment lost 7 bases, leaving 4 bases of the junction unmatched. Germline V lookup: CDR1 ENHRY, CDR2 SYGVKD. CDR3 length: 13 residues.

The chain recombines TRBV4-2 with TRBJ1-2; no clear D. Trimming stripped 0 bases from V and 2 bases from J, with 13 bases between. The CDR3 spans 16 residues. Germline CDR1 reads LGHNA; CDR2 reads YNFKEQ. The CDR3 nucleotides read TGTGCCAGCAGCCAAGATTGGCCACAGATCAACTATGGCTACACCTTC. It codes for CASSQDWPQINYGYTF.

J is TRBJ2-5 and V is TRBV11-2, with D possibly TRBD2 on 6 matching bases. The length of the CDR3 is 13 residues. Trimming removed 3 bases from V and 7 bases from J, with 12 bases in between. Germline V lookup: CDR1 SGHAT, CDR2 FQNNGV. CDR3: CASSFTSRGTQYF. CDR3 DNA: TGTGCCAGCAGCTTCACTAGCCGGGGGACCCAGTACTTC.

This sequence joins TRBV27 and TRBJ1-2, with D tentatively TRBD1 (6 bases). V lost 2 bases, J lost 5 bases, and 15 bases lay in between. Germline CDR1 and CDR2: MNHEY and SMNVEV (reference sequence). This CDR3 region has 15 residues. The CDR3 DNA reads TGTGCCAGCAGTTTAGAGGCAGGGGCTCGGTATGGCTACACCTTC. Its translation is CASSLEAGARYGYTF.

On this clone itself: Other DNA sequences in this sample translate to the same CDR3. The chain carries TRBV11-2 and TRBJ1-1, with D unresolved. CDR1 is SGHAT and CDR2 is FQNNGV in the germline V gene. The CDR3 runs to 12 residues. V lost 5 bases and J lost 4, with 8 bases in between. CDR3 nucleotides: TGTGCCAGCAGCCTCCGGGGCACTGAAGCTTTCTTT. Protein: CASSLRGTEAFF.

This clone is a singleton in its sample. V is TRBV18 and J is TRBJ1-1, with D maybe TRBD1 (5 bases). The V end lost 3 bases, the J end lost 3 bases, and 8 bases lay between the germline ends. The CDR3 consists of 13 residues. Germline values: CDR1 KGHSH, CDR2 LQKENI. CDR3 protein: CASSPTGHTEAFF. The CDR3 DNA reads as TGTGCCAGCTCACCTACAGGACACACTGAAGCTTTCTTT.

The chain recombines TRBV7-6 with TRBJ1-1; TRBD1 might be the D (6 bases). The CDR3 covers 13 residues. The germline gives CDR1 SGHVS, CDR2 FNYEAQ. V lost 5 bases to trimming and J lost 5 bases, with 12 bases between them. CDR3 loop: CASSLEGGTEAFF. CDR3 coding DNA: TGTGCCAGCAGCCTAGAGGGGGGGACTGAAGCTTTCTTT.

This chain connects TRBV30 to TRBJ2-4, with D hard to call. V lost 0 bases, J lost 5 bases, and 5 bases lay in between. Looked up from germline, CDR1 is GTSNPN and CDR2 is SVGIG (reference sequence). The CDR3 covers 12 residues. The CDR3 DNA reads TGTGCCTGGAGTGTACTGGAAAACATTCAGTACTTC. Protein product: CAWSVLENIQYF.

The rearrangement links TRBV5-6 to TRBJ1-6, with 9 bases lining up with TRBD1. Germline V gene data show CDR1 as SGHDT and CDR2 as YYEEEE. The CDR3 consists of 18 residues. V dropped 6 bases and J dropped 7; count of bases not matched to a gene: 17. The CDR3 DNA follows: TGTGCCAGCAAATCGACCTTACGACAGGGGGGGCAAAATTCACCCCTCCACTTT. It encodes CASKSTLRQGGQNSPLHF.

The chain carries TRBV7-9 and TRBJ2-5; unclear D gene. CDR3 size: 15 residues. Trimming pared 3 bases from V and 2 bases from J, leaving 13 bases between. The germline V gene has CDR1 SEHNR and CDR2 FQNEAQ (reference sequence). The CDR3 region is CASSFSGLEQETQYF. In DNA, the CDR3 is TGTGCCAGCAGCTTTTCTGGGCTAGAACAAGAGACCCAGTACTTC.

V usage is TRBV2 and J usage is TRBJ1-4; 7 bases map to TRBD1. Trimming removed 6 bases from V and 4 bases from J; junction bases left unmatched: 14. CDR1 is SNHLY, CDR2 FYNNEI, per germline. The CDR3 covers 17 residues. The CDR3 DNA reads as TGTGCCAGCAGCACACCGGGTCGAACAGGGGATAATGAAAAACTGTTTTTT. This translates into CASSTPGRTGDNEKLFF.

This chain uses TRBV30 with TRBJ1-4; D is uncertain. The V gene lost 6 bases and the J gene lost 5 bases, with 10 bases spanning the gap. Germline V CDR1 and CDR2: GTSNPN, SVGIG (reference sequence). The CDR3 is 12 residues long. The CDR3 DNA reads as TGTGCCTGCGGGGAGCGGAATGAAAAACTGTTTTTT. It yields the protein CACGERNEKLFF. The complete variable domain, with remaining parts taken from reference TRBV30 and TRBJ1-4, reads SQTIHQWPATLVQPVGSPLSLECTVEGTSNPNLYWYRQAAGRGLQLLFYSVGIGQISSEVPQNLSASRPQDRQFILSSKKLLLSDSGFYLCACGERNEKLFFGSGTQLSVL.

The DNA of the CDR3 is TGTGCCAGCAGCTTAGCGCCAGCTAGCTCCTACGAGCAGTACTTC. Translating gives CASSLAPASSYEQYF. The V gene is TRBV7-2, the J gene TRBJ2-7; D gene ambiguous. The CDR3 runs 15 residues. The germline CDR1 and CDR2 sequences are SGHTA and FQGNSA. V lost 0 bases, J lost 0 bases, and 9 bases lay in between.

Only a few counts were recorded for this clone. This chain connects TRBV30 to TRBJ1-3; no clear D gene. From germline, CDR1 is GTSNPN and CDR2 SVGIG (reference sequence). The CDR3 consists of 12 residues. Trimming removed 2 bases from V and 2 bases from J, with 4 bases in between. In DNA form, the CDR3 reads TGTGCCTGGAGTCCGACTGGAAACACCATATATTTT. This encodes CAWSPTGNTIYF.

CDR3 sequence: CASSQRRAEVYEQYF. CDR3 sequence (DNA): TGTGCCAGCAGCCAACGCCGGGCGGAGGTCTACGAGCAGTACTTC. This chain uses TRBV14 with TRBJ2-7; a possible D gene is TRBD2 (5 bases). This CDR3 has 15 residues. V gave up 2 bases and J gave up 3 bases, with 14 bases separating them. The germline gives CDR1 SGHDN, CDR2 FVKESK. Full variable domain (remainder filled in from reference TRBV14 and TRBJ2-7): EAGVTQFPSHSVIEKGQTVTLRCDPISGHDNLYWYRRVMGKEIKFLLHFVKESKQDESGMPNNRFLAERTGGTYSTLKVQPAELEDSGVYFCASSQRRAEVYEQYFGPGTRLTVT.

The rearrangement uses TRBV7-3 and TRBJ2-1; 8 nucleotides align to TRBD2. The germline gives CDR1 SGHTA, CDR2 FQGTGA. The CDR3 loop spans 15 amino acids. V shed 3 bases, J shed 7 bases, and the junction held 8 bases outside the gene matches. In DNA form, the CDR3 reads TGTGCCAGCAGCTTCGTGGTAGCGGGAATGAATGAGCAGTTCTTC. Its protein is CASSFVVAGMNEQFF.

The chain has TRBV3-1 (or the pseudogene TRBV3-2) and TRBJ2-7, with 7 bases identical to TRBD2. Germline values: CDR1 LGHDT, CDR2 YNNKEL (reference sequence). CDR3 size: 13 residues. Trimming took 5 bases from V and 5 from J; bases not matched to a gene: 6. The CDR3 bases are TGTGCCAGCAGCTTTAGGGAGGGCCACGAGCAGTACTTC. Its protein product is CASSFREGHEQYF.